This TCR beta chain originates from a study of quantifying T cell responses using KT2 cells. Looking at the study overall: RNA was reverse transcribed with TCR alpha and beta constant-region primers.

General study results and limits: Counts of KT2 alpha and beta sequences rose linearly with the number of KT2 cells added.

A single-stranded UMI oligo with SP2 sequence was ligated to cDNA 3' ends. The first PCR ran about 4 cycles with an equimolar RC1.1 and RC1.2 beta primer mix. TCR alpha and beta chains were handled separately starting at the second PCR. From the UMI-ligation and nested PCR reads, TCRdb called clonotypes with MiXCR, one entry per CDR3 protein. The repertoire holds about 41,000 distinct CDR3 sequences, with about a sixth as singletons. The sample is PBMC spiked with counted cells of clone KT2. Different KT2-to-PBMC ratios were created with a constant PBMC count. Germline V lookup: CDR1 LNHDA, CDR2 SQIVND (reference sequence). Trimming took 5 bases from V and 3 from J, leaving 5 bases between them. The CDR3 covers 11 residues. This clonotype was counted ten times or more. Antigen specificity is unknown.

The receptor was isolated from a human donor. Sequencing was done on a sample of PBMCs spiked with cells of the T cell clone KT2. The chain uses TRBV19 and TRBJ2-7; D may be TRBD2 (5 bases). CDR3 DNA sequence: TGTGCCAGTAGTCGGGGCTACGAGCAGTACTTC. This encodes CASSRGYEQYF.